This TCR beta chain appears in the sequencing data of a study of control samples from healthy donors and cancer patients. Trimming shortened V by 0 bases and J by 0 bases, and 0 bases separated the two germline ends. This CDR3 region has 13 residues. Assay used: immunoSEQ multiplex PCR; TCRdb lists only in-frame clones, some missing. The table includes about 110,000 clones, about nine tenths detected once. Comment on this clone: Other DNA sequences in this specimen translate into the identical CDR3.

The sequencing input was blood. This sequence originates from a human donor in good health. The donor label of this sample is uncertain. The chain uses TRBV12-3 or TRBV12-4 and TRBJ1-3; no firm D call. The CDR3: CASSLASGNTIYF. DNA for the CDR3: TGTGCCAGCAGTTTAGCCTCTGGAAACACCATATATTTT.